A single sample gave rise to the 31 T cell receptor beta chains below, sequenced in a study of beta chain features in type 1 diabetes. The study, taken as a whole, reports: Across all four CD4+ subsets, people with type 1 diabetes showed modestly shorter TCRB CDR3s.

The antigens of these receptors remain unknown. Since all of the isolated RNA was reverse transcribed, expressed TCRB transcripts were what got sequenced. The table came from immunoSEQ multiplex PCR; TCRdb's copy has only in-frame clones and leaves some out. The table records about 160,000 clones, 6.5% to 10% of them present only once. The source material was central memory CD4+ T cells from blood. These receptors came from a woman aged 18-29 years with type 1 diabetes.

This chain connects TRBV19 to TRBJ2-4; TRBD1 matches 7 bases. V was clipped by 7 bases and J by 6 bases; unmatched bases: 6. The length of the CDR3 is 13 residues. The V gene's germline CDR1 is LNHDA and CDR2 SQIVND (reference sequence). The CDR3 region has the DNA TGTGCCAGTACCCAAGGGACAGCAAACATTCAGTACTTC. Translation: CASTQGTANIQYF.

There are a few counts of this clone. The chain employs TRBV6-5 and TRBJ2-7; 9 positions match TRBD1. This CDR3 comprises 14 residues. V trimming: 5 bases; J trimming: 3 bases; junction bases outside the gene matches: 5. Germline V lookup: CDR1 MNHEY, CDR2 SVGAGI. Here the CDR3 reads CASSVQGARYEQYF. CDR3 DNA: TGTGCCAGCAGTGTACAGGGGGCGCGCTACGAGCAGTACTTC.

With respect to this clone: This CDR3 is also generated by other DNA sequences in the sample. The chain has TRBV11-2 and TRBJ1-5, with TRBD1 matching 7 bases. Germline lookup yields CDR1 SGHAT and CDR2 FQNNGV. V was pared by 1 base and J by 6 bases, with 3 bases of the junction left unmatched. The CDR3 loop spans 14 amino acids. The CDR3 sequence: CASSLGQGSQPQHF. CDR3 sequence (DNA): TGTGCCAGCAGCTTAGGACAGGGCAGTCAGCCCCAGCATTTT.

This chain connects TRBV28 to TRBJ2-3, with D maybe TRBD2 (6 bases). V was trimmed by 4 bases and J by 9 bases, leaving 17 bases between them. The germline V gene encodes CDR1 MDHEN and CDR2 SYDVKM. The CDR3 has 14 amino acids. The CDR3 DNA sequence: TGTGCCAGCAGTTCCTCAGCCCGGGACTCAACGCAGTATTTT. It translates to CASSSSARDSTQYF.

The CDR3 reads CAISGDSGNTEAFF. In nucleotides, the CDR3 is TGTGCCATCAGTGGGGACAGTGGGAACACTGAAGCTTTCTTT. The gene calls are TRBV10-3 and TRBJ1-1; 7 nucleotides agree with TRBD1. Germline loops: CDR1 ENHRY, CDR2 SYGVKD. CDR3 length: 14 amino acids. The V and J ends lost 4 bases and 1 base, in that order; junction bases with no gene match: 3.

The chain uses TRBV7-2 and TRBJ2-7, with a tentative D call TRBD2 (6 bases). The V end lost 8 bases, the J end lost 2 bases, and 13 bases lay between the germline ends. CDR3 size: 13 residues. Germline V gene lookup returns CDR1 SGHTA and CDR2 FQGNSA. The CDR3 nucleotides are TGTGCCAGCGCGGACTACCTAACCTACGAGCAGTACTTC. It encodes CASADYLTYEQYF. Complete variable domain (other parts from reference TRBV7-2 and TRBJ2-7): GAGVSQSPSNKVTEKGKDVELRCDPISGHTALYWYRQSLGQGLEFLIYFQGNSAPDKSGLPSDRFSAERTGGSVSTLTIQRTQQEDSAVYLCASADYLTYEQYFGPGTRLTVT.

This clone occurred a few times. This rearrangement joins TRBV27 to TRBJ2-7; no firm D call. The CDR3 is 14 residues long. Trimming shortened V by 0 bases and J by 3 bases, and 9 bases separated the two germline ends. The germline V gene has CDR1 MNHEY and CDR2 SMNVEV (reference sequence). CDR3 bases: TGTGCCAGCAGTTTATCGGGCAGAAGCTACGAGCAGTACTTC. Translation: CASSLSGRSYEQYF.

This clone showed up just a few times. The rearrangement uses TRBV19 and TRBJ2-1; D may be TRBD1 (6 bases). V lost 7 bases, J lost 1 base, and 14 bases lay in between. The CDR3 contains 15 residues. Germline V gives CDR1 LNHDA, CDR2 SQIVND (reference sequence). As DNA, the CDR3 is TGTGCCAGTACCCTCCAGGGGTTATCCTACAATGAGCAGTTCTTC. It encodes CASTLQGLSYNEQFF. Filled out from reference TRBV19 and TRBJ2-1, the complete variable domain reads DGGITQSPKYLFRKEGQNVTLSCEQNLNHDAMYWYRQDPGQGLRLIYYSQIVNDFQKGDIAEGYSVSREKKESFPLTVTSAQKNPTAFYLCASTLQGLSYNEQFFGPGTRLTVL.

This clone was observed a handful of times. This rearrangement joins TRBV28 to TRBJ2-7, with 8 nucleotides matching TRBD1. With V trimmed by 8 bases and J by 2 bases, 5 bases remained unmatched. The CDR3 covers 13 residues. Germline CDR1 reads MDHEN; CDR2 reads SYDVKM. The CDR3: CASEGTGTYEQYF. CDR3 DNA sequence: TGTGCCAGCGAAGGGACAGGAACCTACGAGCAGTACTTC.

The V gene is TRBV30, the J gene TRBJ1-5; D ambiguous. CDR1 is GTSNPN, CDR2 SVGIG, per germline (reference sequence). V dropped 4 bases and J dropped 3 bases, with 10 bases sitting between them. The CDR3 runs 13 residues. CDR3 nucleotides: TGTGCCTGGACTGGAGGGTTCAATCAGCCCCAGCATTTT. This encodes CAWTGGFNQPQHF. The full variable domain, completed using reference TRBV30 and TRBJ1-5, is SQTIHQWPATLVQPVGSPLSLECTVEGTSNPNLYWYRQAAGRGLQLLFYSVGIGQISSEVPQNLSASRPQDRQFILSSKKLLLSDSGFYLCAWTGGFNQPQHFGDGTRLSIL.

At least ten counts were recorded for this clone. The chain links TRBV7-9 to TRBJ2-7; no clear D gene. Trimming pared 0 bases from V and 0 bases from J, leaving 6 bases between. CDR3 length: 14 amino acids. The germline gives CDR1 SEHNR, CDR2 FQNEAQ (reference sequence). CDR3 nucleotide sequence: TGTGCCAGCAGCTTAGCGGGCAGCTCCTACGAGCAGTACTTC. It codes for CASSLAGSSYEQYF.

The CDR3: CASSFGDRAGEQFF. In DNA, the CDR3 is TGTGCCAGCAGCTTCGGGGACAGGGCCGGAGAGCAGTTCTTC. This chain joins TRBV11-2 and TRBJ2-1; TRBD1 matches at 9 bases. Germline CDR1 SGHAT, CDR2 FQNNGV. J was trimmed by 10 bases and V by 3 bases; bases with no gene match: 7. The CDR3 has 14 residues.

The V and J genes are TRBV5-1 and TRBJ2-7, with 10 bases identical to TRBD2. In germline, CDR1 is SGHRS, CDR2 YFSETQ. Trimming removed 6 bases from V and 2 bases from J; junction bases left unmatched: 11. The CDR3 has 16 residues. CDR3 protein: CASTLGLSGRAYEQYF. The CDR3 bases are TGCGCCAGCACCCTGGGGCTGAGCGGGAGGGCCTACGAGCAGTACTTC.

This clone was counted a few times. V and J are TRBV30 and TRBJ2-3; weak D call: TRBD2 (5 bases). Trimming left V 4 bases short and J 6 bases short, with 14 bases between. The CDR3 length is 13 residues. CDR1 and CDR2 (germline): GTSNPN, SVGIG (reference sequence). CDR3 bases: TGTGCCTGGATGGTCGGGGTTGCGGATACGCAGTATTTT. It encodes CAWMVGVADTQYF. The full variable domain, its missing parts supplied by reference TRBV30 and TRBJ2-3, is SQTIHQWPATLVQPVGSPLSLECTVEGTSNPNLYWYRQAAGRGLQLLFYSVGIGQISSEVPQNLSASRPQDRQFILSSKKLLLSDSGFYLCAWMVGVADTQYFGPGTRLTVL.

V gene TRBV19 combines with J gene TRBJ1-4; D unresolved. Germline V gives CDR1 LNHDA, CDR2 SQIVND (reference sequence). The CDR3 totals 11 residues. In DNA, the CDR3 is TGTGCTAAACTCCTCGGGGAAAAACTGTTTTTT. Translating it yields CAKLLGEKLFF.

J is TRBJ2-4 and V is TRBV7-9; possible D gene TRBD1, 5 bases. The V gene's germline CDR1 is SEHNR and CDR2 FQNEAQ (reference sequence). V gave up 2 bases and J gave up 8 bases, with 7 bases separating them. This CDR3 has 12 amino acids. CDR3 region: CASSLKGDIQYF. The CDR3 DNA follows: TGTGCCAGCAGCTTAAAAGGGGACATTCAGTACTTC.

This clone has just a few counts. The chain couples TRBV11-2 to TRBJ2-1, with 7 nucleotides matching TRBD1. Germline V CDR1 and CDR2: SGHAT, FQNNGV. The ends lost 1 base at V and 7 bases at J; junction bases unmatched: 10. This CDR3 has 16 residues. The DNA of the CDR3 is TGTGCCAGCAGCTTAGCTCTGTCAGGGGGTAGGAATGAGCAGTTCTTC. This codes for CASSLALSGGRNEQFF.

The chain combines TRBV11-3 with TRBJ2-3; D unresolved. This CDR3 is 14 amino acids long. Trimming left V 1 base short and J 0 bases short, with 5 bases between. Germline lookup yields CDR1 SGHNT and CDR2 YENEEA. The CDR3 region is CASSLVQSTDTQYF. The CDR3 nucleotides are TGTGCCAGCAGCTTAGTCCAGAGCACAGATACGCAGTATTTT.

In regard to this clone: The same CDR3 is also encoded by other DNA sequences in this sample. The chain joins TRBV2 to TRBJ2-7; TRBD2 is a possible D gene (6 bases). V lost 6 bases and J lost 3, with 9 bases in between. CDR3 length: 12 residues. Per the germline V gene, CDR1 is SNHLY and CDR2 is FYNNEI. This CDR3 reads CASRGTGYEQYF. The CDR3 nucleotides read TGTGCCAGCAGGGGGACTGGCTACGAGCAGTACTTC.

This clone was seen at least ten times. The DNA for the CDR3 is TGTGCCTGGAGTTTGGACACACATTCTGTTGGCTACACCTTC. Translation gives CAWSLDTHSVGYTF. The rearrangement links TRBV30 to TRBJ1-2; D might be TRBD1 (5 bases). The germline V and J ends were trimmed by 2 bases and 7 bases, with 17 bases remaining between them. CDR1 and CDR2 (germline): GTSNPN, SVGIG (reference sequence). The CDR3 is 14 residues long.

For this clone: Within the sample, other DNA sequences also encode this same CDR3. The V gene is TRBV5-1, the J gene TRBJ2-5; D possibly corresponds to TRBD2 (5 bases). The germline V gene has CDR1 SGHRS and CDR2 YFSETQ. Trimming pared 0 bases from V and 1 base from J, leaving 7 bases between. CDR3 size: 14 residues. The CDR3 spells CASSLGGSQETQYF. The CDR3 region has the DNA TGCGCCAGCAGCTTGGGCGGGTCCCAAGAGACCCAGTACTTC.

This sequence joins TRBV28 and TRBJ2-2; the D gene is possibly TRBD1 (6 bases). Germline values: CDR1 MDHEN, CDR2 SYDVKM. CDR3 length: 14 residues. V lost 7 bases and J 5 bases, leaving 14 bases between the germline ends. The CDR3 region is CASKTGQETGELFF. The CDR3 nucleotides are TGTGCCAGCAAGACAGGTCAAGAGACCGGGGAGCTGTTTTTT. Drawing the rest from reference TRBV28 and TRBJ2-2, the complete variable domain is DVKVTQSSRYLVKRTGEKVFLECVQDMDHENMFWYRQDPGLGLRLIYFSYDVKMKEKGDIPEGYSVSREKKERFSLILESASTNQTSMYLCASKTGQETGELFFGEGSRLTVL.

This clone was detected a few times. The genes are TRBV11-3 and TRBJ1-2, with D uncertain. The germline gives CDR1 SGHNT, CDR2 YENEEA. V lost 8 bases and J 8 bases, leaving 12 bases between the germline ends. CDR3 size: 11 residues. CDR3 coding DNA: TGTGCCAGCGGGCTATCGGGGGGCTACACCTTC. This codes for CASGLSGGYTF.

This clone was counted a few times. The genes are TRBV7-9 and TRBJ2-3; possible D gene TRBD1, 5 bases. CDR1 and CDR2 from the germline V gene are SEHNR and FQNEAQ (reference sequence). The CDR3 loop spans 15 amino acids. Trimming stripped 1 base from V and 2 bases from J, with 10 bases between. The CDR3 here is CASSLDAGFTDTQYF. CDR3 nucleotide sequence: TGTGCCAGCAGCTTAGATGCAGGGTTCACAGATACGCAGTATTTT.

Points on this clone: The same CDR3 is also encoded by other DNA sequences in this sample. The CDR3 coding sequence is TGTGCCAGCAGCTTAGCGGCGGGCAGAGGAGATACGCAGTATTTT. Translated: CASSLAAGRGDTQYF. The chain employs TRBV7-6 and TRBJ2-3; possible D gene TRBD2, 5 bases. Per the germline V gene, CDR1 is SGHVS and CDR2 is FNYEAQ. The ends were cut back, 0 bases at V and 5 bases at J, with 12 bases in the middle. This CDR3 is 15 amino acids long.

This clone was detected a few times. V and J are TRBV2 and TRBJ1-2; D remains unclear. The length of the CDR3 is 13 residues. Trimming stripped 5 bases from V and 5 bases from J, with 12 bases between. Germline V gene data show CDR1 as SNHLY and CDR2 as FYNNEI. The CDR3 DNA is TGTGCCAGCAGTACGCCTCGGGTATATGGCTACACCTTC. This translates into CASSTPRVYGYTF.

DNA for the CDR3: TGTGCCAGCAGCCTCCACGGTGCGGGCAGCTATGGCTACACCTTC. Its translation: CASSLHGAGSYGYTF. The chain is built from TRBV6-4 and TRBJ1-2; no clear D gene. Germline assignment: CDR1 MRHNA and CDR2 SNTAGT. The CDR3 covers 15 residues. V lost 6 bases, J lost 4 bases, and 18 bases lay in between.

This clone has a handful of counts. The chain is built from TRBV18 and TRBJ2-7; TRBD1 aligns across 9 bases. CDR1 and CDR2 (germline): KGHSH, LQKENI. The V and J ends lost 5 bases and 1 base, in that order; junction bases with no gene match: 3. This CDR3 has 14 amino acids. The DNA of the CDR3 is TGTGCCAGCTCATCACAGGGGGCGTCCTACGAGCAGTACTTC. Protein product: CASSSQGASYEQYF. The variable domain in full, with the rest retrieved from reference TRBV18 and TRBJ2-7, is NAGVMQNPRHLVRRRGQEARLRCSPMKGHSHVYWYRQLPEEGLKFMVYLQKENIIDESGMPKERFSAEFPKEGPSILRIQQVVRGDSAAYFCASSSQGASYEQYFGPGTRLTVT.

This clone was counted between two and nine times. The chain has TRBV5-1 and TRBJ2-3; no clear D gene. This CDR3 is built from 14 residues. Germline V gene sequence: CDR1 SGHRS, CDR2 YFSETQ. Trimming pared 3 bases from V and 2 bases from J, leaving 10 bases between. The CDR3 nucleotides read TGCGCCAGCAGCTCCCAGGTCCCCACAGATACGCAGTATTTT. Translated: CASSSQVPTDTQYF.

This clone was seen a few times. CDR3 sequence (DNA): TGTGCCAGCAGTGAAAGGCTTCAGGGGGTCTACAATGAGCAGTTCTTC. Encoded protein: CASSERLQGVYNEQFF. This chain links TRBV25-1 with TRBJ2-1, with TRBD1 identical over 7 bases. The CDR3 runs to 16 residues. Germline CDR1 is MGHDK and CDR2 is SYGVNS. V lost 2 bases to trimming and J lost 3 bases; unmatched junction nucleotides: 7.

This clone turned up a few times. The chain has TRBV5-6 and TRBJ2-3, with unresolved D. The CDR3 is 11 amino acids. V lost 6 bases and J lost 6, with 8 bases in between. Germline V gene sequence: CDR1 SGHDT, CDR2 YYEEEE. CDR3 residues: CASNFRDTQYF. In DNA, the CDR3 is TGTGCCAGCAACTTTCGGGATACGCAGTATTTT.